This entry concerns a single T cell receptor (beta chain). The antigen is unknown. The sample originates from a study of shared clonotypes between healthy human individuals. Study at large: Three plates were used per donor for CD4 naive, three for CD4 memory, two for CD8 naive and one for CD8 memory.

An assay was performed, and its level was deep. The assay was immunoSEQ multiplex PCR, and TCRdb's table has in-frame clones only and misses some. The table records 2.3 million or so clones, just over 90% of them present only once. Study results and limitations: Researchers found naive subsets generally carried larger estimated richness than memory subsets.

The germline V gene has CDR1 SEHNR and CDR2 FQNEAQ (reference sequence). Deletions cut 2 bases from V and 7 bases from J, with 9 bases between. CDR3 size: 13 residues. The V call is TRBV7-9, the J call TRBJ2-1; D perhaps matches TRBD2 (6 bases). The TCR was taken from a man aged 18 to 29 in good health. Some clones in this sample may be carry-over from other donors' samples. The sequenced material came from naive CD4+ T cells from PBMCs. Subset described: CD45RA+ positively selected. The CDR3 spells CASSLRRGNEQFF. The CDR3 nucleotides are TGTGCCAGCAGCTTAAGGAGGGGAAATGAGCAGTTCTTC.